A single sample gave rise to the 26 T cell receptor beta chains below, sequenced in a study of cytomegalovirus exposure and HLA in healthy donors (dated by TCRdb to about 2017). Receptor libraries were prepared by the immunoSEQ multiplex PCR assay. TCRdb limited this immuneACCESS table to in-frame rearrangements with V and J called. A share of clones is missing; checked studies link under half to unresolved V genes, and the rest is unexplained. In all, the sample holds tens of thousands of clones, and roughly 88% of those were seen once. Of the sample, about 6.7% falls within the top ten clones. Sequenced sample: PBMCs. The receptors derive from a young woman in good health and CMV-seronegative.

The gene calls are TRBV9 and TRBJ2-7; 8 bases align to TRBD2. CDR1 and CDR2 (germline): SGDLS, YYNGEE. This CDR3 comprises 16 residues. V shed 0 bases and J 4 bases; nucleotides not matched to a gene: 9. The CDR3 spells CASSVGGAGVGYEQYF. As DNA, the CDR3 is TGTGCCAGCAGCGTAGGGGGAGCGGGAGTAGGGTACGAGCAGTACTTC.

V and J are TRBV5-1 and TRBJ1-1; D is ambiguous. V was shortened by 0 bases and J by 5 bases, with 8 bases between the two germline ends. Germline CDR1 SGHRS, CDR2 YFSETQ. This CDR3 has 13 residues. In DNA form, the CDR3 reads TGCGCCAGCAGCTTGGGGGAGAGGACTGAAGCTTTCTTT. Its translation is CASSLGERTEAFF. The full variable domain, completed using reference TRBV5-1 and TRBJ1-1, is KAGVTQTPRYLIKTRGQQVTLSCSPISGHRSVSWYQQTPGQGLQFLFEYFSETQRNKGNFPGRFSGRQFSNSRSEMNVSTLELGDSALYLCASSLGERTEAFFGQGTRLTVV.

The chain combines TRBV5-1 with TRBJ1-2; unclear D gene. V was pared by 1 base and J by 0 bases, with 10 bases between. The germline gives CDR1 SGHRS, CDR2 YFSETQ. The CDR3 is 15 amino acids. CDR3 protein: CASSLSIPTNYGYTF. The CDR3, as DNA: TGCGCCAGCAGCTTGTCGATACCTACTAACTATGGCTACACCTTC.

The chain is built from TRBV27 and TRBJ2-7, with D perhaps matching TRBD1 (5 bases). V was trimmed by 6 bases and J by 0 bases, leaving 12 bases between them. The CDR3 consists of 14 residues. CDR1 and CDR2 (germline): MNHEY, SMNVEV (reference sequence). The CDR3 is CASRSTGSSYEQYF. For the CDR3, the DNA is TGTGCCAGCAGGTCTACAGGTTCCTCCTACGAGCAGTACTTC.

V gene TRBV27 combines with J gene TRBJ2-7; D possibly corresponds to TRBD2 (5 bases). Germline V gives CDR1 MNHEY, CDR2 SMNVEV (reference sequence). The V end lost 4 bases, the J end lost 2 bases, and 9 bases lay between the germline ends. The CDR3 has 13 residues. CDR3 sequence: CASSWRVAYEQYF. In DNA form, the CDR3 reads TGTGCCAGCAGTTGGCGGGTAGCCTACGAGCAGTACTTC.

The V and J genes are TRBV6-5 and TRBJ2-7; TRBD2 agrees at 8 bases. With 0 bases clipped from V and 3 bases from J, the junction kept 7 bases outside the gene matches. The CDR3 is made up of 16 amino acids. The germline V gene encodes CDR1 MNHEY and CDR2 SVGAGI. CDR3 nucleotides: TGTGCCAGCAGTTACTCGACAGTAAGCGGGAGCTACGAGCAGTACTTC. Its protein is CASSYSTVSGSYEQYF.

This chain joins TRBV30 and TRBJ2-3, with D hard to call. V was pared by 6 bases and J by 0 bases, with 13 bases between. This CDR3 contains 14 residues. Looked up from germline, CDR1 is GTSNPN and CDR2 is SVGIG (reference sequence). CDR3 residues: CACPRSGSTDTQYF. The CDR3 DNA reads as TGTGCCTGCCCACGGTCCGGGAGCACAGATACGCAGTATTTT.

The chain links TRBV11-2 to TRBJ1-5; TRBD1 matches 9 bases. CDR3 length: 15 residues. The J segment lost 5 bases and the V segment lost 2 bases, leaving 4 bases of the junction unmatched. Germline assignment: CDR1 SGHAT and CDR2 FQNNGV. The CDR3 sequence is CASSLSTGGYQPQHF. CDR3 DNA sequence: TGTGCCAGCAGCTTAAGCACAGGGGGCTATCAGCCCCAGCATTTT.

The chain carries TRBV27 and TRBJ2-2; 7 nucleotides match TRBD2. Per the germline V gene, CDR1 is MNHEY and CDR2 is SMNVEV (reference sequence). The CDR3 totals 15 residues. V lost 5 bases and J lost 5; bases outside the gene matches: 8. This CDR3 reads CASSMFGGRTGELFF. CDR3 nucleotides: TGTGCCAGCAGTATGTTCGGCGGGAGAACCGGGGAGCTGTTTTTT.

The chain carries TRBV27 and TRBJ2-7; D may be TRBD1 (6 bases). The V end was cut by 6 bases, the J end by 8 bases, with 14 bases between. CDR1 and CDR2 from the germline V gene are MNHEY and SMNVEV (reference sequence). The CDR3 consists of 12 residues. The DNA of the CDR3 is TGTGCCAGCAGGGGTGGGGGCCGGAAGCAGTACTTC. Its translation is CASRGGGRKQYF.

V usage is TRBV11-2 and J usage is TRBJ2-1; no definite D call. The CDR3 covers 13 residues. Trimming cost V 1 base and J 2 bases, with 3 bases left between them. Germline CDR1 is SGHAT and CDR2 is FQNNGV. CDR3 DNA sequence: TGTGCCAGCAGCTTAGCAACCTACAATGAGCAGTTCTTC. Amino acids: CASSLATYNEQFF.

The chain carries TRBV13 and TRBJ2-1, with 7 bases lining up with TRBD2. The junction had 6 bases not matched to a gene; V was cut back by 1 base and J by 12 bases. From germline, CDR1 is PRHDT and CDR2 FYEKMQ (reference sequence). The CDR3 has 13 residues. The CDR3 loop is CASSLEVSGGQFF. CDR3 nucleotide sequence: TGTGCCAGCAGCTTAGAAGTGTCGGGGGGGCAGTTCTTC.

The V gene is TRBV30, the J gene TRBJ2-2; TRBD1 is a possible D gene (5 bases). The V gene's germline CDR1 is GTSNPN and CDR2 SVGIG (reference sequence). The CDR3 extends over 15 amino acids. Trimming took 4 bases from V and 5 from J, leaving 17 bases between them. CDR3 coding DNA: TGTGCCTGGATGCCCCAAGGCGCAGGGACCGGGGAGCTGTTTTTT. Its translation: CAWMPQGAGTGELFF.

The gene calls are TRBV6-1 and TRBJ2-5, with 8 bases matching TRBD2. CDR1 is MNHNS, CDR2 SASEGT, per germline. The CDR3 has 12 amino acids. Trimming removed 5 bases from V and 7 bases from J; junction bases left unmatched: 3. CDR3 sequence (DNA): TGTGCCAGCAGTACCGGGGGGGTGACCCAGTACTTC. Its translation: CASSTGGVTQYF.

The V call is TRBV10-2, the J call TRBJ2-1; D is undetermined. V gave up 2 bases and J gave up 3 bases, with 11 bases separating them. The V gene's germline CDR1 is WSHSY and CDR2 SAAADI. This CDR3 region has 15 residues. The CDR3 is CASSEDGPFYNEQFF. Here the CDR3 DNA reads TGCGCCAGCAGTGAGGATGGGCCGTTCTACAATGAGCAGTTCTTC.

This chain uses TRBV5-1 with TRBJ2-7; 9 bases map to TRBD2. The V gene end was trimmed by 5 bases and the J gene end by 1 base; junction bases not matched to a gene: 4. The CDR3 runs to 14 residues. CDR1 is SGHRS, CDR2 YFSETQ, per germline. As DNA, the CDR3 is TGCGCCAGCAGAACGACTAGCGGATCCTACGAGCAGTACTTC. Translated: CASRTTSGSYEQYF.

The sample holds one count of this clone. The J gene is TRBJ2-5, the V gene TRBV2, with 7 bases lining up with TRBD1. The V gene's germline CDR1 is SNHLY and CDR2 FYNNEI. The CDR3 contains 15 residues. The V gene end was trimmed by 8 bases and the J gene end by 2 bases; junction bases not matched to a gene: 11. The CDR3 DNA reads as TGTGCCAGCTCCAGACAGGGATTGGATCAAGAGACCCAGTACTTC. Protein product: CASSRQGLDQETQYF.

The chain has TRBV2 and TRBJ2-3; the D gene is possibly TRBD1 (5 bases). The germline gives CDR1 SNHLY, CDR2 FYNNEI. The CDR3 consists of 14 residues. V gave up 7 bases and J gave up 1 base, with 12 bases separating them. The CDR3 spells CASNSKGGTDTQYF. The CDR3 DNA sequence: TGTGCCAGCAATAGTAAAGGGGGCACAGATACGCAGTATTTT.

The gene calls are TRBV29-1 and TRBJ1-5; 8 nucleotides agree with TRBD1. This CDR3 contains 13 residues. CDR1 is SQVTM and CDR2 is ANQGSEA in the germline V gene. With 4 bases clipped from V and 4 bases from J, the junction kept 3 bases outside the gene matches. Here the CDR3 DNA reads TGCAGCGTTGCGGGACAGGAAAATCAGCCCCAGCATTTT. Amino acids: CSVAGQENQPQHF.

This clone was picked up one time. The chain recombines TRBV5-4 with TRBJ2-7, with 10 bases that match TRBD1. The CDR3 extends over 13 amino acids. The V and J ends lost 4 bases and 5 bases, in that order; junction bases with no gene match: 3. CDR1 is SGHNT, CDR2 YYREEE, per germline (reference sequence). The CDR3 DNA reads TGTGCCAGCAGCGGTGGACAGGGGGACGAGCAGTACTTC. Translating gives CASSGGQGDEQYF.

The V call is TRBV4-1, the J call TRBJ1-2; tentatively, D is TRBD1 (5 bases). The CDR3 has 15 residues. CDR1 and CDR2 from the germline V gene are MGHRA and YSYEKL. The ends were cut back, 0 bases at V and 2 bases at J, with 10 bases in the middle. CDR3 bases: TGCGCCAGCAGCCAAGAGGGCAGGACAAACTATGGCTACACCTTC. Translated: CASSQEGRTNYGYTF.

The genes are TRBV5-1 and TRBJ2-3; D is possibly TRBD2 (6 bases). The CDR3 length is 14 residues. Trimming cost V 3 bases and J 3 bases, with 11 bases left between them. Germline V gene lookup returns CDR1 SGHRS and CDR2 YFSETQ. CDR3 nucleotide sequence: TGCGCCAGCAGCTCCGGACTAAATACAGATACGCAGTATTTT. Translation: CASSSGLNTDTQYF.

This chain joins TRBV14 and TRBJ2-5, with D possibly matching TRBD2 (6 bases). Trimming took off 2 bases at V and 1 base at J, with 14 bases between the two ends. Looked up from germline, CDR1 is SGHDN and CDR2 is FVKESK. There are 16 residues in the CDR3. The CDR3 nucleotides are TGTGCCAGCAGCCAATCTGGAGGGAGCTTCCAAGAGACCCAGTACTTC. Translation gives CASSQSGGSFQETQYF.

The table lists this clone with a count of one. V is TRBV19 and J is TRBJ2-5; TRBD1 matches at 9 bases. The CDR3 runs 14 residues. Looked up from germline, CDR1 is LNHDA and CDR2 is SQIVND (reference sequence). After removal of 4 bases from V and 5 bases from J, the junction contained 5 bases not matched to a gene. CDR3 protein: CASSNGGTGETQYF. The CDR3 nucleotides read TGTGCCAGTAGTAACGGGGGGACAGGGGAGACCCAGTACTTC.

This sequence joins TRBV5-6 and TRBJ1-5; TRBD1 matches 8 bases. Germline V gives CDR1 SGHDT, CDR2 YYEEEE. V gave up 4 bases and J gave up 7 bases; unmatched junction bases: 7. The CDR3 has 14 amino acids. The CDR3 sequence: CASSTGTGGQPQHF. CDR3 nucleotide sequence: TGTGCCAGCAGCACCGGGACAGGTGGGCAGCCCCAGCATTTT.

This chain links TRBV27 with TRBJ1-1, with 10 bases lining up with TRBD1. In germline, CDR1 is MNHEY, CDR2 SMNVEV (reference sequence). Trimming at V came to 2 bases and at J to 6 bases, leaving 9 bases not matched to a gene. The CDR3 has 16 amino acids. DNA for the CDR3: TGTGCCAGCAGTTTAGGACAGGGGGTTTTGGGCGCTGAAGCTTTCTTT. This gives the protein CASSLGQGVLGAEAFF.